This TCR beta chain is from a study of blood T cell repertoires in COVID-19. Study overall: From the United States, Italy and Spain came samples of acute and convalescent COVID-19. PBMCs, B-cell-depleted T cells, or T cells were the source of the cDNA or gDNA that made up the material.

Under the authors' procedure: Quantification of nucleated cells was approximated via reference gene primer amplification. TCRdb's copy holds only in-frame clones and misses some; the assay was immunoSEQ multiplex PCR. V and J calls and clone size are given by that table; D and trimming were obtained from the DNA. This sample carries approximately 200,000 clones, 75% to 90% of them seen once, and the ten largest clones take 1.2%. In assigning cohorts, the study relied on participant-reported clinical history. Trimming removed 3 bases from V and 4 bases from J; junction bases left unmatched: 1. The germline V gene encodes CDR1 MNHEY and CDR2 SMNVEV (reference sequence). The CDR3 is made up of 14 amino acids. The count of this clone is one.

The chain recombines TRBV27 with TRBJ2-1; 9 nucleotides line up with TRBD1. Sequences were obtained from PBMCs or T cells enriched from blood (not recorded which). The receptor was isolated from a man aged 25 to 40 who had recovered from COVID-19. CDR3 sequence reads: CASSFGQGYNEQFF. CDR3 sequence (DNA): TGTGCCAGCAGTTTCGGACAGGGGTACAATGAGCAGTTCTTC.